This T cell receptor (beta chain) stems from a study of low-dose radiotherapy and immunotherapy resistance in tumors. The length of the CDR3 is 11 residues. V was shortened by 7 bases and J by 6 bases, with 11 bases between the two germline ends. Germline V gene data show CDR1 as SGHNT and CDR2 as YYREEE (reference sequence). As for time point: before trial treatment. First-strand cDNA relied on TRAV- and TRBV-specific primers spanning alpha and beta chains. Amplification, which lasted around 18 PCR cycles, used a constant-region primer and V-primer adapter to amplify TCRs. Via MiXCR, TCRdb re-called the reads, giving one row per CDR3 protein. The table includes about 60,000 distinct CDR3 sequences, approximately 26% detected once.

The sample consisted of PBMCs, taken before treatment. The receptor was isolated from a male donor with prostate cancer. This chain links TRBV5-4 with TRBJ2-7, with D unclear. The CDR3 loop reads CASRHGLEQYF. Written as DNA, the CDR3 is TGTGCCAGCCGGCATGGCCTCGAGCAGTACTTC. Filled out from reference TRBV5-4 and TRBJ2-7, the complete variable domain reads ETGVTQSPTHLIKTRGQQVTLRCSSQSGHNTVSWYQQALGQGPQFIFQYYREEENGRGNFPPRFSGLQFPNYSSELNVNALELDDSALYLCASRHGLEQYFGPGTRLTVT.